These 27 T cell receptor beta chains were sequenced from one sample in a study of blood T cells in healthy people across ages. The second PCR ran roughly 6 to 11 cycles with a sample-barcoded 5' primer and J-beta primers. A single record per CDR3 protein comes from TCRdb applying MiXCR to the 5' RACE reads. The repertoire holds 750,000 to 850,000 distinct CDR3 sequences, with around 25% as singletons. The same data also went into a second study, on T cells of mothers and their children.

The sample comprised blood. The receptor source for this set is a boy aged 5-17 years in good health.

For this clonotype: Germline is not matched at one junction end, which may reflect a read error. The chain links TRBV7-9 to TRBJ2-7; TRBD1 matches at 8 bases. The germline gives CDR1 SEHNR, CDR2 FQNEAQ (reference sequence). This CDR3 contains 14 residues. CDR3 in amino acids: CSSSLVGQGEEQYF. CDR3 DNA sequence: TGTTCCAGCAGCTTAGTTGGACAGGGCGAGGAGCAGTACTTC.

The V call is TRBV7-9, the J call TRBJ1-2; TRBD1 aligns across 7 bases. Germline CDR1 SEHNR, CDR2 FQNEAQ (reference sequence). This CDR3 region has 14 residues. V lost 5 bases and J lost 2; bases outside the gene matches: 5. CDR3 nucleotides: TGTGCCAGCAGCGCGACGGGACAGAACTATGGCTACACCTTC. It codes for CASSATGQNYGYTF.

CDR3 in DNA: TGTGCCAGCAGCCAAGTTGTCCAAGAGACCCAGTACTTC. This translates into CASSQVVQETQYF. V gene TRBV4-2 combines with J gene TRBJ2-5, with no clear D. The CDR3 consists of 13 residues. The V gene's germline CDR1 is LGHNA and CDR2 YNFKEQ. Trimming left V 1 base short and J 1 base short, with 4 bases between.

The rearrangement links TRBV20-1 to TRBJ2-2; 15 nucleotides line up with TRBD2. This CDR3 comprises 20 residues. Unmatched junction bases numbered 14, after V lost 2 bases and J lost 4 bases. Germline V gene sequence: CDR1 DFQATT, CDR2 SNEGSKA (reference sequence). The DNA for the CDR3 is TGCAGTGCTAGAATGCCCCCAGGACTAGCGGGAGGGCCCGGCACCGGGGAGCTGTTTTTT. It specifies CSARMPPGLAGGPGTGELFF.

The chain has TRBV5-1 and TRBJ2-5, with D perhaps matching TRBD2 (6 bases). The V end was cut by 1 base, the J end by 0 bases, with 10 bases between. This CDR3 spans 15 amino acids. Germline V gene sequence: CDR1 SGHRS, CDR2 YFSETQ. In DNA, the CDR3 is TGCGCCAGCAGCTTGTGGGCGGGACACCAAGAGACCCAGTACTTC. This codes for CASSLWAGHQETQYF.

The V and J genes are TRBV7-3 and TRBJ1-1; perhaps TRBD1 as D (5 bases). This CDR3 has 16 residues. Germline values: CDR1 SGHTA, CDR2 FQGTGA. The V end was cut by 5 bases, the J end by 2 bases, with 18 bases between. The CDR3 spells CASSPQGTGENTEAFF. The CDR3, as DNA: TGTGCCAGCAGCCCACAAGGGACGGGGGAAAACACTGAAGCTTTCTTT. Complete variable domain (other parts from reference TRBV7-3 and TRBJ1-1): GAGVSQTPSNKVTEKGKYVELRCDPISGHTALYWYRQSLGQGPEFLIYFQGTGAADDSGLPNDRFFAVRPEGSVSTLKIQRTERGDSAVYLCASSPQGTGENTEAFFGQGTRLTVV.

The chain carries TRBV29-1 and TRBJ2-3, with D possibly being TRBD2 (5 bases). The CDR3 covers 13 residues. Germline V gives CDR1 SQVTM, CDR2 ANQGSEA. V shed 5 bases and J shed 2 bases, with 11 bases lying between them. The CDR3 sequence: CSVLRDPTDTQYF. The CDR3 region has the DNA TGCAGCGTTCTCCGGGATCCCACAGATACGCAGTATTTT.

This sequence joins TRBV4-1 and TRBJ2-7; the D gene is possibly TRBD1 (6 bases). This CDR3 comprises 14 residues. CDR1 and CDR2 (germline): MGHRA, YSYEKL. V lost 5 bases and J lost 3, with 14 bases in between. CDR3 protein: CASSVRQGSYEQYF. The CDR3 DNA reads as TGCGCCAGCAGCGTAAGGCAGGGGAGCTACGAGCAGTACTTC.

The V and J genes are TRBV4-3 and TRBJ2-7; D possibly corresponds to TRBD2 (5 bases). V lost 4 bases to trimming and J lost 3 bases, with 13 bases between them. Germline V lookup: CDR1 LGHNA, CDR2 YSLEER. The CDR3 contains 14 residues. The CDR3 here is CASSPGSRGYEQYF. CDR3 sequence (DNA): TGCGCCAGCAGCCCCGGTAGCCGGGGCTACGAGCAGTACTTC.

This clonotype came up a few times. The chain links TRBV3-1 to TRBJ2-5; 9 bases line up with TRBD2. Trimming cost V 4 bases and J 7 bases; bases outside gene matches: 13. From germline, CDR1 is LGHDT and CDR2 YNNKEL (reference sequence). There are 16 residues in the CDR3. The DNA for the CDR3 is TGTGCCAGCAGCCCTGAACTAGCGGGTTCCAAGAGGACCCAGTACTTC. The encoded protein is CASSPELAGSKRTQYF.

The chain has TRBV27 and TRBJ2-1; no clear D gene. CDR3 size: 13 residues. Germline CDR1 MNHEY, CDR2 SMNVEV (reference sequence). Trimming removed 1 base at V and 5 bases at J, with 6 bases between. The CDR3 here is CASSLFRNNEQFF. The DNA of the CDR3 is TGTGCCAGCAGTTTATTTCGGAACAATGAGCAGTTCTTC.

The chain employs TRBV6-6 and TRBJ2-7; tentative D call: TRBD2 (6 bases). The CDR3 totals 13 residues. CDR1 is MNHNY and CDR2 is SVGAGI in the germline V gene (reference sequence). The germline V and J ends were trimmed by 6 bases and 7 bases, with 16 bases remaining between them. CDR3 nucleotides: TGTGCCAGCAGGGCGGGGCTAACGGGAGAGCAGTACTTC. Protein: CASRAGLTGEQYF.

The chain joins TRBV28 to TRBJ2-7; D could derive from TRBD1 or TRBD2 (5 bases each). Germline CDR1 is MDHEN and CDR2 is SYDVKM. The V end lost 3 bases, the J end lost 3 bases, and 15 bases lay between the germline ends. This CDR3 is 15 amino acids long. The DNA for the CDR3 is TGTGCCAGCAGTTTCTGGGGGAGCGGACACTACGAGCAGTACTTC. It specifies CASSFWGSGHYEQYF.

The V and J genes are TRBV20-1 and TRBJ2-5, with 12 bases identical to TRBD2. The J call may be in error: the DNA end matches TRBJ2-7 better. CDR3 length: 18 amino acids. Germline CDR1 DFQATT, CDR2 SNEGSKA (reference sequence). The CDR3 DNA reads as TGCAGTCAAAGAGGTTTTGTTGAGACTAGCGGGAGAGTTGACGAGCAGTACTTC. It encodes CSQRGFVETSGRVDEQYF.

This clonotype was detected a few times. Relative to the germline gene, one junction end is altered; a read error may explain this. The chain carries TRBV4-3 and TRBJ2-1, with D possibly being TRBD2 (6 bases). Germline values: CDR1 LGHNA, CDR2 YSLEER. CDR3 length: 17 amino acids. Here the CDR3 DNA reads TGCGCCAGCAGCAAAGAGTTTTGGGACTCGGACTACAATGAGCAGTTCTTC. Its translation is CASSKEFWDSDYNEQFF.

This clonotype was counted between two and nine times. Mismatch with germline at one junction end may stem from a read error. This chain links TRBV28 with TRBJ2-6; D is possibly TRBD1 or TRBD2 (6 bases each). The CDR3 length is 15 residues. Per germline, CDR1 MDHEN and CDR2 SYDVKM. CDR3 amino acids: CASSQSGAGANVLTF. CDR3 sequence (DNA): TGTGCCAGCAGCCAGTCGGGGGCTGGGGCCAACGTCCTAACTTTC.

This clonotype was seen a few times. The V call is TRBV4-1, the J call TRBJ1-4; 7 nucleotides agree with TRBD1. This CDR3 contains 13 residues. Germline CDR1 is MGHRA and CDR2 is YSYEKL. With 8 bases clipped from V and 8 bases from J, the junction kept 8 bases outside the gene matches. The CDR3 DNA reads as TGCGCCAGCCAGGGGGTCTTGGAGGAAAAACTGTTTTTT. Translation gives CASQGVLEEKLFF.

This clonotype was seen repeatedly, ten times or more. The J gene is TRBJ2-7, the V gene TRBV6-1, with no clear D. Germline values: CDR1 MNHNS, CDR2 SASEGT. The length of the CDR3 is 11 residues. The V end was cut by 0 bases, the J end by 3 bases, with 0 bases between. CDR3 loop: CASSEAYEQYF. The CDR3, as DNA: TGTGCCAGCAGTGAAGCCTACGAGCAGTACTTC.

The CDR3 sequence: CSVQVEGTGASAPLHF. The CDR3 region has the DNA TGCAGCGTTCAAGTTGAGGGGACAGGGGCTTCGGCACCCCTCCACTTT. The chain combines TRBV29-1 with TRBJ1-6, with 10 bases that match TRBD1. Germline lookup yields CDR1 SQVTM and CDR2 ANQGSEA. Trimming took 5 bases from V and 11 from J; bases not matched to a gene: 15. The CDR3 is 16 amino acids.

This clonotype has a handful of counts. The rearrangement joins TRBV29-1 to TRBJ2-5, with D tentatively TRBD2 (6 bases). Trimming cost V 0 bases and J 11 bases, with 13 bases left between them. The CDR3 has 12 amino acids. Per germline, CDR1 SQVTM and CDR2 ANQGSEA. CDR3 coding DNA: TGCAGCGTTGAAGATCGTCGGAGGGAGCAGTACTTC. Encoded protein: CSVEDRRREQYF.

The J gene is TRBJ2-1, the V gene TRBV11-2, with a possible D match to TRBD1 (7 bases). Germline values: CDR1 SGHAT, CDR2 FQNNGV. This CDR3 is 15 amino acids long. Trimming removed 5 bases from V and 2 bases from J, with 13 bases in between. The CDR3 sequence is CASSPRDRTYNEQFF. The DNA of the CDR3 is TGTGCCAGCAGCCCGCGGGACAGAACCTACAATGAGCAGTTCTTC.

Concerning this clonotype: Sequence at one end of the junction differs from germline and may be a read error. The rearrangement links TRBV29-1 to TRBJ2-6; 7 nucleotides agree with TRBD1. The CDR3 totals 16 residues. From germline, CDR1 is SQVTM and CDR2 ANQGSEA. CDR3 DNA sequence: TGCAGCGCTTCGACAGGGTGGATGGCTGGGGCCAGCGTCCTGACTTTC. Its protein is CSASTGWMAGASVLTF. The full variable domain, in which reference TRBV29-1 and TRBJ2-6 provide the parts outside the CDR3, is SAVISQKPSRDICQRGTSLTIQCQVDSQVTMMFWYRQQPGQSLTLIATANQGSEATYESGFVIDKFPISRPNLTFSTLTVSNMSPEDSSIYLCSASTGWMAGASVLTFGAGSRLTVL.

This clonotype was found a few times. The chain links TRBV6-5 to TRBJ1-1; D gene unclear. CDR1 MNHEY and CDR2 SVGAGI come from the germline V gene. V lost 2 bases and J lost 8, with 15 bases in between. There are 14 residues in the CDR3. CDR3 in DNA: TGTGCCAGCAGTTACCCAGGACGGGAGATGGAAGCTTTCTTT. It yields the protein CASSYPGREMEAFF.

This clonotype occurred a few times. At one end the junction does not follow the germline gene, possibly because of a read error. The rearrangement links TRBV12-5 to TRBJ1-5; no clear D. From germline, CDR1 is LGHNT and CDR2 FRNRAP. The CDR3 loop spans 14 amino acids. The CDR3 coding sequence is TGTACTAGTGGCGTCGGGGATAGCAATCAGCCCCAGCATTTT. Its translation: CTSGVGDSNQPQHF.

This chain uses TRBV20-1 with TRBJ2-1; perhaps TRBD2 as D (6 bases). Trimming took 8 bases from V and 12 from J, leaving 20 bases between them. The CDR3 consists of 12 residues. Germline V gives CDR1 DFQATT, CDR2 SNEGSKA (reference sequence). The CDR3 region has the DNA TGCAGTACAGCCGGGACTTCCACAAGGCAGTTCTTC. Protein sequence: CSTAGTSTRQFF.

This clonotype was seen a handful of times. The CDR3 bases are TGTGCCAGCAGCCCGCACCTGACTAGCGGGAACACAGATACGCAGTATTTT. It codes for CASSPHLTSGNTDTQYF. This rearrangement joins TRBV3-1 to TRBJ2-3, with 11 bases fitting TRBD2. The germline V gene has CDR1 LGHDT and CDR2 YNNKEL (reference sequence). There are 17 residues in the CDR3. V was clipped by 4 bases and J by 2 bases; unmatched bases: 8.

A few counts support this clonotype. This chain connects TRBV7-2 to TRBJ2-2; a possible D gene is TRBD2 (5 bases). This CDR3 contains 17 residues. Looked up from germline, CDR1 is SGHTA and CDR2 is FQGNSA. Trimming left V 6 bases short and J 1 base short, with 18 bases between. CDR3 coding DNA: TGTGCCAGCAGTTTACCCGGGGTCGCAGTGAACACCGGGGAGCTGTTTTTT. It specifies CASSLPGVAVNTGELFF.